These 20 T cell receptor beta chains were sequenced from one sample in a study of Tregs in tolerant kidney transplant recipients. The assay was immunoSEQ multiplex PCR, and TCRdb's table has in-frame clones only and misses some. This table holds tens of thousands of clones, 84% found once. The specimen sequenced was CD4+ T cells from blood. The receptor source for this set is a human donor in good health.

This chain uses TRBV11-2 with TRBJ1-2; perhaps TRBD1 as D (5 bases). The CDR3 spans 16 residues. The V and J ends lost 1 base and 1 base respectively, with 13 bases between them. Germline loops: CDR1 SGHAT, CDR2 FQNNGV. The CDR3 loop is CASSLATGQVNYGYTF. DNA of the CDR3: TGTGCCAGCAGCTTAGCGACGGGGCAGGTTAACTATGGCTACACCTTC.

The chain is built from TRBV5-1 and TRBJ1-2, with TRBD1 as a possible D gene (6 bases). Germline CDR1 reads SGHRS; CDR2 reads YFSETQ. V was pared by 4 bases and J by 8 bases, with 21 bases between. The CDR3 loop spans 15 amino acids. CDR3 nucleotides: TGCGCCAGCAGCGCTACGACAGGCCTAATAGGAGGCTACACCTTC. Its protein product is CASSATTGLIGGYTF.

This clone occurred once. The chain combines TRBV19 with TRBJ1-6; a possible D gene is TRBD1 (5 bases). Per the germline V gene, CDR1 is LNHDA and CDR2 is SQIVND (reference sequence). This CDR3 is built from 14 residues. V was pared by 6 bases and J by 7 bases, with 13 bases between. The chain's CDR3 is CASSQGPTNSPLHF. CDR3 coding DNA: TGTGCCAGTAGCCAGGGACCGACGAATTCACCCCTCCACTTT.

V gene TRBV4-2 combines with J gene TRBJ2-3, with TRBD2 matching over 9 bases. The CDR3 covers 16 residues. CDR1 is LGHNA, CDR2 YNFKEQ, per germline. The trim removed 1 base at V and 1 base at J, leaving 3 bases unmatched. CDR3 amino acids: CASSQASGVGTDTQYF. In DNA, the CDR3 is TGTGCCAGCAGCCAAGCTAGCGGGGTGGGCACAGATACGCAGTATTTT.

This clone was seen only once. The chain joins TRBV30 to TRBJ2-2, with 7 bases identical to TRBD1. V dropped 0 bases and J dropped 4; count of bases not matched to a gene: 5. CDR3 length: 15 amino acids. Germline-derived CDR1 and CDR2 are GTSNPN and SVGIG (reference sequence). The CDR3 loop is CAWSVRDSRTGELFF. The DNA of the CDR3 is TGTGCCTGGAGTGTTAGGGACAGTCGCACCGGGGAGCTGTTTTTT.

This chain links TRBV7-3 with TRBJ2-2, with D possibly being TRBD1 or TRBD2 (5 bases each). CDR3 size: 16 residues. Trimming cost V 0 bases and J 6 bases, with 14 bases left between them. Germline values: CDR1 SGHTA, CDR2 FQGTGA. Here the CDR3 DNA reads TGTGCCAGCAGCTTAACGGGACCGTGGAGCGCCGGGGAGCTGTTTTTT. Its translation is CASSLTGPWSAGELFF.

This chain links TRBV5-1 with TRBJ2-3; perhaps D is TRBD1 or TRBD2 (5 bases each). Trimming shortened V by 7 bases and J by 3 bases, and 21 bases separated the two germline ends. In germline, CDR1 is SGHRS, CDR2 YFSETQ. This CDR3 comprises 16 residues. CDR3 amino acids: CASGPGASSGTDTQYF. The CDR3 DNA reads TGCGCCAGCGGTCCCGGGGCCTCGTCGGGAACAGATACGCAGTATTTT.

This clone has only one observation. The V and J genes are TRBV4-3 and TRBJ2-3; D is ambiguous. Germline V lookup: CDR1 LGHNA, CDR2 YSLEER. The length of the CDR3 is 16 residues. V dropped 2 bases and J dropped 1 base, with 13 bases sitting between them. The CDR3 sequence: CASSQQVGGGTDTQYF. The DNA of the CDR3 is TGCGCCAGCAGCCAACAGGTCGGTGGGGGCACAGATACGCAGTATTTT.

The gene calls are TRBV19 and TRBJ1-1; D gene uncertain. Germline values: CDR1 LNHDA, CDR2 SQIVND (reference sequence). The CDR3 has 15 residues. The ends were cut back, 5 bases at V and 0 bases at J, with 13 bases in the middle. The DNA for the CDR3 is TGTGCCAGTAGTCCTAGACCAGGAATGAACACTGAAGCTTTCTTT. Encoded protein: CASSPRPGMNTEAFF.

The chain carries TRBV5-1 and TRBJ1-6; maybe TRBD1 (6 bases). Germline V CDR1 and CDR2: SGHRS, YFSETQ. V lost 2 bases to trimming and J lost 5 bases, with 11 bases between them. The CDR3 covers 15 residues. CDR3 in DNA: TGCGCCAGCAGCTTTCTACAGGGTAATAATTCACCCCTCCACTTT. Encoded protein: CASSFLQGNNSPLHF.

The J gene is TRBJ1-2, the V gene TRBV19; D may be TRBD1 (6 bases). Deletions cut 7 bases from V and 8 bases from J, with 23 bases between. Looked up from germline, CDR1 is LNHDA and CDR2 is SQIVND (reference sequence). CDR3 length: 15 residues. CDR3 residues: CASTFSLGARGGYTF. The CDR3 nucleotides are TGTGCCAGTACTTTCTCTCTGGGGGCTCGGGGCGGCTACACCTTC.

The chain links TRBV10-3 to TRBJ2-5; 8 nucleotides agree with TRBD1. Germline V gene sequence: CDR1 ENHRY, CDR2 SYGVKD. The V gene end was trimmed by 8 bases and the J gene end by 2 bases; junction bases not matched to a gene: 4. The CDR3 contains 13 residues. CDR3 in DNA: TGTGCCATCGGAGACAGGGGACAAGAGACCCAGTACTTC. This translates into CAIGDRGQETQYF.

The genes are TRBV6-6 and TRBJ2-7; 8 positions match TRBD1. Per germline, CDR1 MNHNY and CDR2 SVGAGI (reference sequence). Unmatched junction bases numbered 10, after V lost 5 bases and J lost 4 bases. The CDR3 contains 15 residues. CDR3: CASSQYRGIEYEQYF. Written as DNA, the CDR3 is TGTGCCAGCAGTCAATACAGGGGGATAGAGTACGAGCAGTACTTC.

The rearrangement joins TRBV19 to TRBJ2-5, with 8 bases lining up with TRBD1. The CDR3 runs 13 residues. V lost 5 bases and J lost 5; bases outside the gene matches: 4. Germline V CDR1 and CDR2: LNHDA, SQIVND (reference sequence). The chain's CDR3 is CASSLRQGETQYF. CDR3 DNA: TGTGCCAGTAGTCTCCGACAGGGGGAGACCCAGTACTTC.

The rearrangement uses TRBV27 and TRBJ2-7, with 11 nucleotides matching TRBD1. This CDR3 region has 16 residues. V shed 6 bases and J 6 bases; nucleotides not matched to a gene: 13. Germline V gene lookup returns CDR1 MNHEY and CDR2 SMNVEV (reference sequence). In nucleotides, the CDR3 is TGTGCCAGCAGGACCGACGCCGGGACAGGGGGTGTCGAGCAGTACTTC. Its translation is CASRTDAGTGGVEQYF.

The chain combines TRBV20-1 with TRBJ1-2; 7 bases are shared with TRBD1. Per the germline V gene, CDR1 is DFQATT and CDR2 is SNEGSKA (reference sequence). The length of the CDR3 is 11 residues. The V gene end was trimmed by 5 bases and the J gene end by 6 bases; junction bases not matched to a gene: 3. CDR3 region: CSARTGHGYTF. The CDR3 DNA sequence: TGCAGTGCTCGGACAGGTCATGGCTACACCTTC.

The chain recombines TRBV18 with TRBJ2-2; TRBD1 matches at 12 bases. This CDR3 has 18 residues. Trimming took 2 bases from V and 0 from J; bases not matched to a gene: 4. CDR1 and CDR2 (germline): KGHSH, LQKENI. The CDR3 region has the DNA TGTGCCAGCTCACCAGCCGGGACAGGGGGCGCGAACACCGGGGAGCTGTTTTTT. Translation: CASSPAGTGGANTGELFF.

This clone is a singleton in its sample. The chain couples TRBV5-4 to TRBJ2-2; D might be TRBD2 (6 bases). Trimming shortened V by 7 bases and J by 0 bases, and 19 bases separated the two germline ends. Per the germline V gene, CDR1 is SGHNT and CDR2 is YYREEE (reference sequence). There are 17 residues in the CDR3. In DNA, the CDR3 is TGTGCCAGCTCCCTGGGAAACCGACTAGCGAACACCGGGGAGCTGTTTTTT. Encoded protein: CASSLGNRLANTGELFF.

The DNA for the CDR3 is TGCGCCAGCAGCCTTGGGACTAGCGGGAGGGGGGGTACGCAGTATTTT. As protein: CASSLGTSGRGGTQYF. The chain combines TRBV4-3 with TRBJ2-3; 16 bases map to TRBD2. Trimming removed 4 bases from V and 8 bases from J; junction bases left unmatched: 6. Germline V gene lookup returns CDR1 LGHNA and CDR2 YSLEER. The CDR3 is 16 residues long.

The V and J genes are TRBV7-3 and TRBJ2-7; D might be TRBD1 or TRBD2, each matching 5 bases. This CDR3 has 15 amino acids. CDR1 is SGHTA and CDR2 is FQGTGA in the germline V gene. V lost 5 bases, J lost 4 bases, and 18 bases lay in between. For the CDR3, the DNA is TGTGCCAGCAGCCTGTTACCGGGGCCCGTGTACGAGCAGTACTTC. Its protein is CASSLLPGPVYEQYF.